The text below deals with one TCR beta chain. Its antigen is undetermined. The data originate from a study of STAT5B mutations in CD4+ large granular lymphocyte leukemia. Study-wide results and limits: Patient CD4-sorted repertoires looked more clonal than healthy CD4+ repertoires, even without putative leukemic clones. Main leukemic clonotypes were patient-specific, but roughly 25% appeared at low frequency elsewhere.

The repertoire was sequenced with immunoSEQ multiplex PCR; TCRdb's copy has only in-frame clones and lacks some. The table includes about 32,000 clones, approximately 70% detected once. The sample was CD4+ T cells from blood buffy coats. This TCR came from a human donor in good health.

CDR3 in DNA: TGCAGCGTTGAGGTGAACACTGAAGCTTTCTTT. It is translated as CSVEVNTEAFF. The J gene is TRBJ1-1, the V gene TRBV29-1; D gene uncertain. Trimming took off 3 bases at V and 0 bases at J, with 2 bases between the two ends. Germline CDR1 SQVTM, CDR2 ANQGSEA. CDR3 size: 11 residues.